These 5 T cell receptor beta chains were all obtained from the same sample, sequenced in a study of blood T cell repertoires in COVID-19. Repertoires were generated with immunoSEQ multiplex PCR, while TCRdb's copy carries only in-frame clones and drops some. The sample includes 140,000 or so clones, 65% to 85% of them seen just once. The specimen was peripheral blood. These TCRs come from a man aged 45-65 years with active or convalescent COVID-19.

This chain connects TRBV19 to TRBJ2-4, with 13 bases lining up with TRBD2. Trimming took 5 bases from V and 0 from J; bases not matched to a gene: 4. The CDR3 consists of 17 residues. The germline CDR1 and CDR2 sequences are LNHDA and SQIVND (reference sequence). This CDR3 is CASSPLAGGVAKNIQYF. CDR3 in DNA: TGTGCCAGTAGTCCACTAGCGGGAGGGGTAGCCAAAAACATTCAGTACTTC.

V is TRBV6-5 and J is TRBJ1-1; D is undetermined. Germline V CDR1 and CDR2: MNHEY, SVGAGI. CDR3 size: 13 residues. Trimming took off 8 bases at V and 1 base at J, with 11 bases between the two ends. The CDR3 DNA is TGTGCCAGCCGGACTACAGAGAACACTGAAGCTTTCTTT. This sequence encodes CASRTTENTEAFF.

The rearrangement links TRBV7-2 to TRBJ1-1, with no clear D. CDR3 length equals 14 residues. CDR1 and CDR2 (germline): SGHTA, FQGNSA. V lost 6 bases, J lost 10 bases, and 21 bases lay in between. The CDR3 spells CASREGRSRARAFF. As DNA, the CDR3 is TGTGCCAGCAGGGAGGGAAGGTCCCGGGCCCGAGCTTTCTTT.

The gene calls are TRBV6-4 and TRBJ2-3; the match to TRBD2 covers 9 bases. The V gene's germline CDR1 is MRHNA and CDR2 SNTAGT. This CDR3 has 14 residues. J was trimmed by 6 bases and V by 4 bases; bases with no gene match: 5. The CDR3 DNA reads TGTGCCAGCAGTGTTAGCGGGAGAGGTGATACGCAGTATTTT. It yields the protein CASSVSGRGDTQYF.

The chain combines TRBV2 with TRBJ1-1; D not certain. Germline values: CDR1 SNHLY, CDR2 FYNNEI. V was clipped by 6 bases and J by 8 bases, with 16 bases between them. This CDR3 is 13 amino acids long. The CDR3 DNA follows: TGTGCCAGCAGCCACCTAGATACGACCGAAGCTTTCTTT. This sequence encodes CASSHLDTTEAFF.